This T cell receptor (beta chain) was sequenced during a study of response to subunit inactivated influenza vaccine. Study-wide findings and caveats: T cells newly recruited by each seasonal influenza vaccination are few, the authors suggested.

TCRdb redid the calling of the RT-PCR reads with MiXCR, one entry per CDR3 protein. The sample contains around 530,000 distinct CDR3 sequences, around 11% of which appear only once. This CDR3 contains 14 residues. CDR1 is SQVTM and CDR2 is ANQGSEA in the germline V gene. The V end lost 6 bases, the J end lost 0 bases, and 12 bases lay between the germline ends. This clonotype was counted at least ten times. Its antigen is currently unknown. The sequences come from PBMCs from blood, collected on the day of vaccination. The chain carries TRBV29-1 and TRBJ2-1; a possible D gene is TRBD1 (5 bases). This TCR derives from a man in his fifties who received an inactivated influenza vaccine. CDR3 coding DNA: TGCAGCGTCCTAGGGGAAATCTCCTACAATGAGCAGTTCTTC. Its translation is CSVLGEISYNEQFF.